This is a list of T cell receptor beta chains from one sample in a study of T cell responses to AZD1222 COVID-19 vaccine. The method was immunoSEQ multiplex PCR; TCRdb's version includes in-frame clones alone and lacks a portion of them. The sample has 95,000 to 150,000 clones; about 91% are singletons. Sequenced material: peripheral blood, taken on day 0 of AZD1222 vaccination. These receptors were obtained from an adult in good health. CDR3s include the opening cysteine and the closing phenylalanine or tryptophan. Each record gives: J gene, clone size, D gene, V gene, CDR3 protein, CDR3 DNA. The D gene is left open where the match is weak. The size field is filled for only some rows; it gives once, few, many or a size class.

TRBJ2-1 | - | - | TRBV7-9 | CASSSGLSSYNEQFF | TGTGCCAGCAGCTCAGGGCTCAGCTCCTACAATGAGCAGTTCTTC
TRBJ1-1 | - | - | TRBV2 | CASRPDGTEAFF | TGTGCCAGCAGGCCCGACGGCACTGAAGCTTTCTTT
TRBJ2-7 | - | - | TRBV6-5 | CASSYSAHGAYEQYF | TGTGCCAGCAGTTACTCGGCTCACGGGGCCTACGAGCAGTACTTC
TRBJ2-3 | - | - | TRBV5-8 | CASSLGGAPDTQYF | TGTGCCAGCAGCTTGGGGGGGGCGCCAGATACGCAGTATTTT
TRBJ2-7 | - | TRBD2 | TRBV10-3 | CAIRTSGGAGEQYF | TGTGCCATCCGGACTAGCGGGGGGGCAGGGGAGCAGTACTTC
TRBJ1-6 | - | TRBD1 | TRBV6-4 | CASSPGQYNSPLHF | TGTGCCAGCAGCCCGGGACAGTATAATTCACCCCTCCACTTT
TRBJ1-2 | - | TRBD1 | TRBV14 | CASRKGAGYGYTF | TGTGCCAGCAGGAAGGGGGCTGGTTATGGCTACACCTTC
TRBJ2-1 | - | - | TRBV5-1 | CASEINRAGEQFF | TGCGCCAGCGAAATAAACAGGGCCGGTGAGCAGTTCTTC
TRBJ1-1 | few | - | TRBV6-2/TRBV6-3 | CASSYSPRGAGAFF | TGTGCCAGCAGTTACTCACCCCGAGGGGCTGGAGCTTTCTTT
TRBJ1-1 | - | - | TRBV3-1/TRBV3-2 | CASSRGRVNTEAFF | TGTGCCAGCAGCCGGGGACGGGTGAACACTGAAGCTTTCTTT
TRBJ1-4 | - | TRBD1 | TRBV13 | CASSLGQGMANEKLFF | TGTGCCAGCAGCTTAGGACAGGGGATGGCTAATGAAAAACTGTTTTTT
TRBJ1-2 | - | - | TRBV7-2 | CASSLVQGIGYTF | TGTGCCAGCAGCTTAGTTCAGGGGATTGGCTACACCTTC
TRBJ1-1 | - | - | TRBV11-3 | CASSTTGNTEAFF | TGTGCCAGCAGTACCACAGGGAACACTGAAGCTTTCTTT
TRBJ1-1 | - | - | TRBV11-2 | CASSLVEGGTEAFF | TGTGCCAGCAGCTTAGTTGAGGGAGGGACTGAAGCTTTCTTT
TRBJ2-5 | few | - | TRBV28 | CASRIQETQYF | TGTGCCAGCAGGATTCAAGAGACCCAGTACTTC
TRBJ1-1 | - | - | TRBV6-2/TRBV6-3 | CASSDPGSNTEAFF | TGTGCCAGCAGTGACCCCGGGAGCAACACTGAAGCTTTCTTT
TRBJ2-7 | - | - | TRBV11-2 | CASSPDSVSYEQYF | TGTGCCAGCAGTCCTGACAGCGTATCCTACGAGCAGTACTTC
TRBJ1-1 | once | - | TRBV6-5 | CASSYESNTEAFF | TGTGCCAGCAGTTATGAGTCGAACACTGAAGCTTTCTTT
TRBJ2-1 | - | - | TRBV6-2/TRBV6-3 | CASSQGHFYNEQFF | TGTGCCAGCAGCCAGGGACACTTCTACAATGAGCAGTTCTTC
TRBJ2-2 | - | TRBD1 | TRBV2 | CASSEATGAGELFF | TGTGCCAGCAGTGAAGCGACAGGGGCCGGGGAGCTGTTTTTT
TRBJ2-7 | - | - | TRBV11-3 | CASGFESGGKNEQYF | TGTGCCAGCGGATTTGAGAGTGGGGGGAAGAACGAGCAGTACTTC
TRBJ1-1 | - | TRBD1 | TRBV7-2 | CASSQNRQGPLNTEAFF | TGTGCCAGCAGCCAGAATAGACAGGGGCCATTGAACACTGAAGCTTTCTTT
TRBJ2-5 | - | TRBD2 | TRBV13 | CASSLELAGGAETQYF | TGTGCCAGCAGCTTAGAGCTAGCGGGGGGCGCAGAGACCCAGTACTTC
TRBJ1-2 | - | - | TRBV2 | CASSPRTGFGGYTF | TGTGCCAGCAGTCCACGAACAGGGTTTGGAGGCTACACCTTC
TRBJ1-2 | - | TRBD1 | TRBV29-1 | CSVRGQGGFRDYGYTF | TGCAGCGTTCGAGGGCAGGGGGGGTTTCGGGACTATGGCTACACCTTC
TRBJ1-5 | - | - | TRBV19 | CASTGTFSNQPQHF | TGTGCCAGCACAGGGACCTTTAGCAATCAGCCCCAGCATTTT
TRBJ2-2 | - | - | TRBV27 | CASSLSRARRLSGELFF | TGTGCCAGCAGTTTATCTCGGGCGCGCAGGCTCTCCGGGGAGCTGTTTTTT
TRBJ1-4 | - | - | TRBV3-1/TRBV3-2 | CASTQRGSNEKLFF | TGTGCCAGCACCCAAAGGGGCTCTAATGAAAAACTGTTTTTT
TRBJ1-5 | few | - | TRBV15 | CATSRDPGGNQPQHF | TGTGCCACCAGCAGAGATCCAGGGGGCAATCAGCCCCAGCATTTT
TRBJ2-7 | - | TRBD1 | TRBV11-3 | CASSLRGGDEQYF | TGTGCCAGCAGCTTAAGAGGGGGCGACGAGCAGTACTTC
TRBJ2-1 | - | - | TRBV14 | CASSQVAWGLNNEQFF | TGTGCCAGCAGCCAAGTGGCCTGGGGGTTAAACAATGAGCAGTTCTTC
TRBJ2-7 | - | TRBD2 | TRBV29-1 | CSVSGLAGGPSYEQYF | TGCAGCGTTTCGGGACTAGCGGGGGGCCCCTCCTACGAGCAGTACTTC
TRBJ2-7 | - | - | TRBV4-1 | CASSQYWGTSYEQYF | TGCGCCAGCAGCCAATATTGGGGCACCTCCTACGAGCAGTACTTC
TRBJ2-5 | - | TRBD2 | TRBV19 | CASSIRGGVETQYF | TGTGCCAGTAGTATACGGGGGGGCGTCGAGACCCAGTACTTC
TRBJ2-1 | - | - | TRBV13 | CASSPTQDFQSYNEQFF | TGTGCCAGCAGCCCCACCCAGGACTTCCAATCCTACAATGAGCAGTTCTTC
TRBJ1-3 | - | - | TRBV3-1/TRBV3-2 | CASSHLRDGNTIYF | TGTGCCAGCAGCCACCTCAGGGATGGAAACACCATATATTTT
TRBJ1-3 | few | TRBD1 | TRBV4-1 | CASSRSGGTGNPSGNTIYF | TGCGCCAGCAGCCGATCGGGTGGGACAGGAAACCCCTCTGGAAACACCATATATTTT
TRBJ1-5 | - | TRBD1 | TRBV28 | CASTGGGTGAGNQPQHF | TGTGCCAGCACGGGGGGCGGGACAGGGGCTGGCAATCAGCCCCAGCATTTT